Listed below are T cell receptor beta chains from one sample, sequenced in a study of CXCR3-negative and CXCR3-positive naive CD8 T cells. TCRdb re-analyzed the 5' RACE reads; it lists each CDR3 protein once, without DNA. The sample table sets out some 150,000 distinct CDR3 sequences. Sequencing used naive CXCR3+ CD8+ T cells from blood. The receptors were sampled from a human donor in good health. Some clones in this sample may be carry-over from other donors' samples. CDR3s include the opening cysteine and the closing phenylalanine or tryptophan.

j_gene,v_gene,CDR3aa
TRBJ2-5,TRBV29-1,CSVEDDRVWETQYF
TRBJ1-2,TRBV29-1,CSTPGTEEFGYTF
TRBJ1-4,TRBV4-3,CASSPRSRGSEKLFF
TRBJ2-7,TRBV7-9,CASSLVGANEQYF
TRBJ2-7,TRBV10-3,CAISAPQGGSYEQYF
TRBJ2-2,TRBV6-5,CASSYGRNTGELVF
TRBJ1-6,TRBV20-1,CSIRLVPNSPLHF
TRBJ2-5,TRBV14,CASSQPGLAGGETQYF
TRBJ1-1,TRBV28,CASRGGAGMNTEAFF
TRBJ1-1,TRBV11-2,CASSLAGQGLNTEAFF
TRBJ2-5,TRBV7-9,CASSSRGGQYQETQYF
TRBJ2-5,TRBV7-8,CASSLDAPGGNQETQYF
TRBJ1-1,TRBV2,CAVKGAGFTEAFF
TRBJ2-1,TRBV12-5,CASGDSAYNEQFF
TRBJ2-3,TRBV28,CASRTHRGPSTDTQYF
TRBJ1-4,TRBV7-9,CASSSRDIATNEKLFF
TRBJ2-2,TRBV4-2,CASSQSRGDPGELFF
TRBJ2-7,TRBV28,CASSLFRGTSGGANEQYF
TRBJ2-5,TRBV28,CASLRPEGETQYF
TRBJ1-1,TRBV7-9,CASSLPGQGASEAFF
TRBJ2-5,TRBV29-1,CSVTTSGGGYQETQYF
TRBJ2-7,TRBV20-1,CSARDWGSASYEQYF
TRBJ2-2,TRBV4-1,CASSQDLYTGELFF
TRBJ2-3,TRBV6-2/TRBV6-3,CASSYRARSQDTQYF
TRBJ2-5,TRBV5-5,CASSLPTGKETQYF
TRBJ2-1,TRBV15,CATSRSRGGNEQFF
TRBJ2-7,TRBV6-5,CASSTTLRANYEQYF
TRBJ1-4,TRBV19,CASTTGEEKLFF
TRBJ2-2,TRBV6-2/TRBV6-3,CASTSTGGAGELFF
TRBJ1-1,TRBV15,CATSREGSSNTEAFF
TRBJ2-7,TRBV12-3/TRBV12-4,CASSRPGLALHEQYF
TRBJ2-1,TRBV4-3,CASSQVSDSYNEQFF
TRBJ2-5,TRBV28,CARSFRLQETQYF
TRBJ1-5,TRBV5-1,CASRSGYGNQPQHF
TRBJ1-1,TRBV7-9,CASSPSDRGRANTEAFF
TRBJ2-3,TRBV6-5,CANSSRGGTDTQYF
TRBJ2-1,TRBV27,CASTWGLAGNNEQFF
TRBJ2-7,TRBV28,CASSSAGTVSEQYF
TRBJ2-2,TRBV29-1,CSVEGRVNTGELFF
TRBJ1-2,TRBV7-9,CASSSTYEGDYGYTF
TRBJ2-7,TRBV21-1,CASTAWAFNIHEQYF
TRBJ2-1,TRBV29-1,CSVEDYLSYNEQFF
TRBJ2-7,TRBV30,CAWSVGNAYEQYF
TRBJ1-2,TRBV7-9,CASSLGGPRDGYTF
TRBJ2-4,TRBV10-3,CAIREDGSQYF
TRBJ2-1,TRBV25-1,CASSGRGGEEQFF
TRBJ2-4,TRBV27,CASIGGGKNIQYF
TRBJ1-5,TRBV12-3/TRBV12-4,CASRQGGGNQPQHF
TRBJ2-3,TRBV3-1,CASSQPTPSIQNTDTQYF
TRBJ2-7,TRBV5-1,CASSLEQTYEQYF
TRBJ1-2,TRBV11-2,CASSHGSSGYTF
TRBJ2-7,TRBV5-1,CASSAGDRNYEQYF
TRBJ1-5,TRBV7-8,CASSLAQVGNQPQHF
TRBJ2-5,TRBV20-1,CSARGLADQETQYF
TRBJ2-7,TRBV12-3/TRBV12-4,CASSIILGEQYF
TRBJ2-3,TRBV7-9,CASSLQRGPTDTQYF
TRBJ2-3,TRBV29-1,CIAWGQVGQKSTDTQYF
TRBJ1-5,TRBV6-6,CASSLQGFGQPQHF